This T cell receptor (beta chain) was captured in a study of cytomegalovirus exposure and HLA in healthy donors. Study-wide context: The approximately 710 first-cohort repertoires and the roughly 120 validation repertoires shared the same platform, a later analysis reported. Study-wide points: According to reports, the classifier identified cytomegalovirus status with high specificity and sensitivity. As confirmed in vitro, a few CMV-associated chains were specific for CMV antigens.

Produced via immunoSEQ multiplex PCR; TCRdb's table is partial and in-frame only. This table holds about 70,000 clones, 80% to 95% found once. Concerning this clone: What it binds is unknown.

The CDR3 contains 16 residues. The ends lost 3 bases at V and 2 bases at J; junction bases unmatched: 9. Germline assignment: CDR1 MNHEY and CDR2 SMNVEV (reference sequence). This sequence was found in a man aged 18-30 years in good health and CMV-seropositive. The source material was PBMCs. This chain links TRBV27 with TRBJ2-7; 8 bases align to TRBD2. The CDR3 sequence is CASSFLAGGGAYEQYF. The DNA for the CDR3 is TGTGCCAGCAGTTTTCTAGCGGGTGGGGGGGCCTACGAGCAGTACTTC.